This T cell receptor beta chain was sequenced in a study of regulatory and conventional T cells in RAG deficiency. The study, taken as a whole, reports: Treg unique TCR beta sequences were approximately 100-fold fewer in Omenn syndrome and CID/AS patients than controls. Shannon entropy was markedly lower and Simpson indices higher in RAG-deficient patients than control T-cell subsets.

CDR1 and CDR2 from the germline V gene are SGHRS and YFSETQ. Germline trimming cut 2 bases from V and 5 bases from J; bases unmatched to any gene: 11. CDR3 length: 16 residues. Clones were read by immunoSEQ multiplex PCR, and TCRdb kept only the in-frame ones, dropping some. Among around 29,000 clones listed, about 89% were seen once. Genomic DNA came from blood regulatory T cells gated CD4+ CD25-high CD127-low. With respect to this clone: Its specificity is not known.

The sample was also linked to a second study, of regulatory T cells. That investigation notes: Amplification used 52 TRBV primers and 13 TRBJ primers.

Source material: Tregs sorted from blood. The rearrangement joins TRBV5-1 to TRBJ1-2, with 8 nucleotides matching TRBD1. This clonotype originated in a human donor in good health. CDR3 region: CASSLIQGATSYGYTF. The CDR3 DNA sequence: TGCGCCAGCAGCTTAATTCAGGGGGCGACCTCGTATGGCTACACCTTC.